The 7 T cell receptor beta chains presented below share a single source sample, sequenced in a study of T cell changes during pregnancy in multiple sclerosis. Clones were sequenced by immunoSEQ multiplex PCR, and TCRdb holds only the in-frame ones, with some missing. Of tens of thousands of clones in the sample, more than 75% were seen once. Sequencing was performed on peripheral blood, taken in the third trimester of pregnancy. The receptors originated from a female donor in good health, enrolled as a control in a pregnancy study.

This chain links TRBV29-1 with TRBJ2-4; TRBD1 matches at 7 bases. V was pared by 5 bases and J by 1 base, with 2 bases of the junction left unmatched. The CDR3 consists of 13 residues. The germline gives CDR1 SQVTM, CDR2 ANQGSEA. CDR3 sequence reads: CSVPTGAKNIQYF. DNA of the CDR3: TGCAGCGTTCCGACAGGGGCCAAAAACATTCAGTACTTC.

The gene calls are TRBV11-2 and TRBJ1-2; D may be TRBD1 (5 bases). The CDR3 loop spans 17 amino acids. The germline CDR1 and CDR2 sequences are SGHAT and FQNNGV. The ends were cut back, 4 bases at V and 4 bases at J, with 22 bases in the middle. The CDR3 sequence is CASSSIRTVGGGYGYTF. DNA of the CDR3: TGTGCCAGCAGCTCTATACGTACAGTGGGGGGGGGCTATGGCTACACCTTC.

The chain combines TRBV4-3 with TRBJ1-3; D possibly corresponds to TRBD1 (5 bases). There are 15 residues in the CDR3. The germline gives CDR1 LGHNA, CDR2 YSLEER. Trimming cost V 5 bases and J 6 bases, with 17 bases left between them. CDR3 nucleotides: TGCGCCAGCAGCTGGGGGAGGGGAATGGAAAACACCATATATTTT. It yields the protein CASSWGRGMENTIYF.

The chain couples TRBV7-8 to TRBJ2-3; D uncertain. The CDR3 contains 16 residues. Germline CDR1 reads SGHVS; CDR2 reads FQNEAQ. Trimming took 4 bases from V and 6 from J, leaving 20 bases between them. CDR3 residues: CASSYPRVLKLDTQYF. The CDR3 nucleotides read TGTGCCAGCAGCTACCCCCGCGTCCTCAAATTGGATACGCAGTATTTT.

The chain carries TRBV2 and TRBJ2-5; D is perhaps TRBD1 (5 bases). Germline V gives CDR1 SNHLY, CDR2 FYNNEI. V was clipped by 3 bases and J by 2 bases, with 13 bases between them. This CDR3 is built from 15 residues. CDR3 protein: CASSDWGRAQETQYF. The CDR3 coding sequence is TGTGCCAGCAGTGACTGGGGCAGGGCACAAGAGACCCAGTACTTC.

The chain couples TRBV2 to TRBJ1-5; TRBD1 matches 8 bases. J was trimmed by 2 bases and V by 0 bases; bases with no gene match: 6. The CDR3 consists of 17 residues. Germline-derived CDR1 and CDR2 are SNHLY and FYNNEI. CDR3 DNA: TGTGCCAGCAGTGAAGCGCTTCCGGGACAGGGCAATCAGCCCCAGCATTTT. Translation gives CASSEALPGQGNQPQHF. Variable domain in full (rest from reference TRBV2 and TRBJ1-5): EPEVTQTPSHQVTQMGQEVILRCVPISNHLYFYWYRQILGQKVEFLVSFYNNEISEKSEIFDDQFSVERPDGSNFTLKIRSTKLEDSAMYFCASSEALPGQGNQPQHFGDGTRLSIL.

This rearrangement joins TRBV4-2 to TRBJ2-7; 8 bases match TRBD2. This CDR3 contains 17 residues. J was trimmed by 2 bases and V by 0 bases; bases with no gene match: 9. Germline lookup yields CDR1 LGHNA and CDR2 YNFKEQ. The CDR3 DNA is TGTGCCAGCAGCCAAGAATTAGCGGGGCAGGGTGCCTACGAGCAGTACTTC. It is translated as CASSQELAGQGAYEQYF.